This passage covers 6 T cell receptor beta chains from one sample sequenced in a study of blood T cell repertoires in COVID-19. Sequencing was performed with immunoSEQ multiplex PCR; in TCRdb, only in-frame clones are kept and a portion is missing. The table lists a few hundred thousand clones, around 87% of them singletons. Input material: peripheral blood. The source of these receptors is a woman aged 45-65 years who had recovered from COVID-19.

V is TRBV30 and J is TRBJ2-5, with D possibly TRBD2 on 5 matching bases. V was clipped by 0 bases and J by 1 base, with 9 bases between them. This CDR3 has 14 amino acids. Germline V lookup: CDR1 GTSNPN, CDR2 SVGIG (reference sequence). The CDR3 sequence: CAWSVLGPQETQYF. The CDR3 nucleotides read TGTGCCTGGAGTGTACTAGGACCCCAAGAGACCCAGTACTTC.

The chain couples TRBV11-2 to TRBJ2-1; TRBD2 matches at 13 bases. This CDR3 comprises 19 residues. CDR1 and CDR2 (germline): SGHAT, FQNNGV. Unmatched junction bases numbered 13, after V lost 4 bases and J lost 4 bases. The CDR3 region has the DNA TGTGCCAGCAGCTACGGAACTCTCGGACTAGCGGGGGAGTACAATGAGCAGTTCTTC. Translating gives CASSYGTLGLAGEYNEQFF.

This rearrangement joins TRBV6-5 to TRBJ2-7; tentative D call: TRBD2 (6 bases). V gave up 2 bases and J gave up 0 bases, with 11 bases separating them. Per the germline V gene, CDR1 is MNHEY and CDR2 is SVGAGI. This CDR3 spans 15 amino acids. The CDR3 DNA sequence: TGTGCCAGCAGTTACGAAGCGGGCCGCTCCTACGAGCAGTACTTC. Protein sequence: CASSYEAGRSYEQYF.

CDR3 residues: CASSPNRGGRTEAFF. In nucleotides, the CDR3 is TGTGCCAGCTCACCTAATAGGGGCGGGAGAACTGAAGCTTTCTTT. This chain uses TRBV18 with TRBJ1-1; possibly TRBD1 for D (5 bases). Germline assignment: CDR1 KGHSH and CDR2 LQKENI. This CDR3 is 15 amino acids long. Trimming pared 3 bases from V and 5 bases from J, leaving 16 bases between.

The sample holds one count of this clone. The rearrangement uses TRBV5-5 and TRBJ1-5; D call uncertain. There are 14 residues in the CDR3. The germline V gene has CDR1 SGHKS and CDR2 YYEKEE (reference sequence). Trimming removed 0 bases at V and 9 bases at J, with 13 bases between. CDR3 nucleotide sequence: TGTGCCAGCAGCTTGGAGGGCGGAGGGATGCCCCAGCATTTT. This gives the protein CASSLEGGGMPQHF.

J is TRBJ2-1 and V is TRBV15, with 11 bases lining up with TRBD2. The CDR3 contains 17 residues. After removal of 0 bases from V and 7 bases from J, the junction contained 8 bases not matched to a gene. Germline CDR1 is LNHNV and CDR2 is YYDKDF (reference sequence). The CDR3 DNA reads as TGTGCCACCAGCAGAGATAAGACTAGCGGGGCGTTTAATGAGCAGTTCTTC. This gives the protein CATSRDKTSGAFNEQFF.